These T cell receptor beta chains were read from a single sample in a study of sequential checkpoint blockade in melanoma. Generated by immunoSEQ multiplex PCR, the TCRdb table keeps only in-frame clones and is missing some. The top ten hold about 13% of the sample, which has 2,300 or so clones, approximately 33% seen once. The material was tumor tissue (inferred from file names), obtained from a patient given nivolumab and ipilimumab in sequence. The receptors come from a human donor with melanoma. CDR3s include the opening cysteine and the closing phenylalanine or tryptophan. Each record gives: V gene, CDR3 protein.

TRBV15 | CATSMIGHMNTEAFF
TRBV29-1 | CSVPGLAGSYEQYF
TRBV5-1 | CASSLGDRPGPYGYTF
TRBV28 | CASSEAGQHYNEQFF
TRBV9 | CASSVYRDIGFGEQYF
TRBV5-1 | CASSLVVGSDGYTF
TRBV6-8 | CASSYMAEGGTQYF
TRBV7-6 | CASSYGTGASYEQYF
TRBV11-3 | CASSPGQGFNQPQHF
TRBV14 | CASSHRVKNTEAFF
TRBV28 | CASSLGRTGNYGYTF
TRBV11-1 | CASSLAGGQWSEQFF
TRBV4-1 | CASSLGGIEQFF
TRBV28 | CASTSGGGETQYF
TRBV6-8 | CASSGGSVGTDTQYF
TRBV14 | CASSQVLTYTEAFF
TRBV28 | CASSFRGISGNTIYF
TRBV28 | CASNTRTDTQYF
TRBV29-1 | CSVEGGQDPDTQYF
TRBV19 | CASTIKAGGSSYNSPLHF
TRBV18 | CASSPRSDYEQYF
TRBV6-7 | CASRPQGVWGQPQHF
TRBV9 | CASSPRSSGMQETQYF
TRBV11-3 | CASSLVEAIYEQYF
TRBV29-1 | CSVLDRVQETQYF
TRBV5-1 | CASSLLGPVVTEAFF
TRBV5-1 | CASSLLGPPGHEQFF
TRBV6-8 | CASSALSYEQYF
TRBV5-1 | CASSTGTVYNSPLHF
TRBV28 | CASSLPTGTKLFF
TRBV6-8 | CAIRDKENNSPLHF
TRBV6-8 | CASSQAGTGTQEQYF
TRBV10-3 | CAISEGLGLTEAFF
TRBV11-3 | CASPGRLNTGELFF
TRBV28 | CASSLLGRGSHQETQYF
TRBV18 | CASSPFAGSPSSGANVLTF
TRBV4-1 | CASSQDPRGPSWAYNEQFF
TRBV9 | CASSAYRSTEAFF
TRBV6-8 | CASSPTTSGSETQYF
TRBV5-1 | CASSTGTGVDTGELFF
TRBV11-3 | CASSLSQGVLSVRTIYF
TRBV10-3 | CAISESSIPYEQYF
TRBV28 | CASTRGQRSAQPQHF
TRBV15 | CATSGTGVYTNVLTF
TRBV15 | CATSSDGTRRSDTQYF
TRBV9 | CASRRESGRRDTQYF
TRBV6-8 | CATSGQGNYGQYF
TRBV5-1 | CASSLIPRRGNTIYF
TRBV5-1 | CASSFRVGRETQYF
TRBV6-8 | CASSYSRGTDTQYF
TRBV14 | CASSQATGFYEQYF
TRBV19 | CASSEQETQYF
TRBV5-1 | CASSYRQGTDTQYF
TRBV6-8 | CASRTGTGGTGELFF
TRBV2 | CASRGQGEEKLFF